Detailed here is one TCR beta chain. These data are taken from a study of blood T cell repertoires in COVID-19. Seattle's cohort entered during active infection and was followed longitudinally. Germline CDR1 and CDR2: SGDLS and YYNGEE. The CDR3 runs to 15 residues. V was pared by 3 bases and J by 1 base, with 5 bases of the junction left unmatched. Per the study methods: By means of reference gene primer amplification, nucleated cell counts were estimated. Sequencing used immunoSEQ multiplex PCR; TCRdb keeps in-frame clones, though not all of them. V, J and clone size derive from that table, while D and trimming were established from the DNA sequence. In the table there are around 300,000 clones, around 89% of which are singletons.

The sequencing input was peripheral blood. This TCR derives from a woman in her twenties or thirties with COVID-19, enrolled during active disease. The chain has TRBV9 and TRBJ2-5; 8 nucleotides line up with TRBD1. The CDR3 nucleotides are TGTGCCAGCAGCGCGGGGACAGGCTCCCAAGAGACCCAGTACTTC. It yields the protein CASSAGTGSQETQYF.